The rows below give T cell receptor beta chains drawn from one sample of a study of CD8 T cells in Susac syndrome. A single record per CDR3 protein comes from TCRdb applying MiXCR to the immunoSEQ multiplex PCR reads. The top ten hold more than 0.2% of the sample, which has roughly 150,000 distinct CDR3 sequences, about 94% seen once. The sample was CD8+ T cells from PBMCs. These receptors originate from a human donor with multiple sclerosis. The CDR3 runs from the conserved cysteine through the conserved F or W. A D gene is named only where the DNA matches it firmly. Only some rows state a clone size, as once, few, many or a class for expanded clones.

D	V	size	J	CDR3	DNA
-	TRBV9	-	TRBJ1-2	CASSVGSGTGYGYTF	TGTGCCAGCAGCGTAGGAAGTGGAACGGGCTATGGCTACACCTTC
-	TRBV20-1	-	TRBJ1-2	CSARDSGLHLF	TGCAGTGCTAGAGATTCGGGCCTTCACCTCTTC
-	TRBV4-3	-	TRBJ2-7	CASSQDRGDSYEQYF	TGCGCCAGCAGCCAAGATCGGGGGGACAGCTACGAGCAGTACTTC
TRBD1	TRBV7-3	-	TRBJ1-2	CASRSGQVYGYTF	TGTGCCAGCAGGTCGGGACAGGTCTATGGCTACACCTTC
-	TRBV20-1	-	TRBJ2-6	CSARGRSTQFGANVLTF	TGCAGTGCTAGAGGCAGGTCCACCCAATTCGGGGCCAACGTCCTGACTTTC
-	TRBV2	-	TRBJ1-3	CASSALPEGSGNTIYF	TGTGCCAGCAGTGCCTTACCGGAAGGCTCTGGAAACACCATATATTTT
-	TRBV10-3	-	TRBJ2-7	CAISESTSRSSYEQYF	TGTGCCATCAGTGAGTCGACATCCAGGAGCTCCTACGAGCAGTACTTC
-	TRBV20-1	-	TRBJ1-2	CSARDWGKDGYTF	TGCAGTGCTAGAGATTGGGGGAAGGATGGCTACACCTTC
TRBD1	TRBV5-1	once	TRBJ2-7	CASSLTVQGSYEQYF	TGCGCCAGCAGCTTAACGGTACAGGGGTCCTACGAGCAGTACTTC
-	TRBV7-9	few	TRBJ2-3	CASSSGLAKTDTQYF	TGTGCCAGCAGCTCGGGACTGGCTAAAACGGATACGCAGTATTTT
-	TRBV14	once	TRBJ2-3	CASSQDAGQKGVRNTQYF	TGTGCCAGCAGCCAAGATGCAGGACAGAAAGGGGTGCGAAATACGCAGTATTTT
-	TRBV19	-	TRBJ2-3	CASMQDSTDTQYF	TGTGCCAGTATGCAGGACAGCACAGATACGCAGTATTTT
-	TRBV5-1	-	TRBJ1-2	CASSLGTANYGYTF	TGCGCCAGCAGCTTGGGGACAGCTAACTATGGCTACACCTTC
-	TRBV5-4	-	TRBJ2-3	CASSLKREVGDTQYF	TGTGCCAGCAGCTTGAAGCGCGAGGTAGGGGATACGCAGTATTTT
TRBD1	TRBV27	-	TRBJ2-4	CARWDRPTIQYF	TGTGCCCGCTGGGACAGGCCTACCATTCAGTACTTC
-	TRBV2	once	TRBJ1-1	CASRGSAEAFF	TGTGCCAGCAGGGGTTCGGCTGAAGCTTTCTTT
-	TRBV9	once	TRBJ1-4	CASSVEEVGYATNEKLFF	TGTGCCAGCAGCGTAGAAGAAGTGGGCTATGCAACTAATGAAAAACTGTTTTTT
-	TRBV28	-	TRBJ2-1	CASSPTRGGTYNEQFF	TGTGCCAGCAGCCCCACAAGGGGGGGGACCTACAATGAGCAGTTCTTC
TRBD2	TRBV24-1	-	TRBJ2-5	CATSRSGEETQYF	TGTGCCACCAGTCGTAGCGGGGAAGAGACCCAGTACTTC
TRBD1	TRBV4-1	once	TRBJ1-2	CASSQDNGQAFYGYTF	TGCGCCAGCAGCCAAGATAACGGACAGGCATTCTATGGCTACACCTTC
-	TRBV2	-	TRBJ2-3	CASWSDTQYF	TGTGCCAGTTGGTCCGATACGCAGTATTTT
-	TRBV20-1	-	TRBJ2-1	CSAHPSGVIRVQGFNEQFF	TGCAGTGCTCACCCCTCGGGTGTTATCAGGGTCCAGGGGTTTAATGAGCAGTTCTTC
TRBD2	TRBV3-1	-	TRBJ2-7	CASSQVGGASHEQYF	TGTGCCAGCAGCCAAGTCGGGGGGGCTTCCCACGAGCAGTACTTC
-	TRBV3-1	-	TRBJ1-1	CASSQDWTFNTEAFF	TGTGCCAGCAGCCAAGATTGGACCTTCAACACTGAAGCTTTCTTT
TRBD1	TRBV3-1	-	TRBJ1-2	CASSLDPGQTSGYTF	TGTGCCAGCAGCCTGGATCCGGGACAGACCTCTGGCTACACCTTC
-	TRBV7-2	-	TRBJ1-5	CASSPGGAQHF	TGTGCCAGCAGCCCTGGGGGAGCCCAGCATTTT
TRBD1	TRBV30	-	TRBJ1-2	CAWSRPGGPYGYTF	TGTGCCTGGAGTCGTCCAGGGGGACCCTATGGCTACACCTTC
-	TRBV20-1	-	TRBJ2-7	CSAREFLASYEQYF	TGCAGTGCTAGAGAGTTCCTGGCTAGCTACGAGCAGTACTTC
-	TRBV5-1	-	TRBJ2-1	CASQGHNEQFF	TGCGCCAGTCAAGGTCACAATGAGCAGTTCTTC
-	TRBV7-8	-	TRBJ1-5	CASRIRPQHF	TGTGCCAGCAGAATTCGGCCCCAGCATTTT
-	TRBV28	-	TRBJ2-6	CASSTESSPSNVLTF	TGTGCCAGCAGTACCGAGAGTTCTCCGTCCAACGTCCTGACTTTC
-	TRBV7-9	-	TRBJ2-3	CASSPPGRTDTQYF	TGTGCCAGCAGCCCTCCTGGGCGCACAGATACGCAGTATTTT
-	TRBV5-6	few	TRBJ1-2	CASSFGGGYTF	TGTGCCAGCAGCTTCGGAGGTGGCTACACCTTC
TRBD1	TRBV4-3	once	TRBJ2-6	CASSQDYRGAAGANVLTF	TGCGCCAGCAGCCAAGATTACAGGGGGGCTGCTGGGGCCAACGTCCTGACTTTC
-	TRBV6-2/TRBV6-3	-	TRBJ2-1	CASNQYNEQFF	TGTGCCAGCAACCAATACAATGAGCAGTTCTTC
TRBD1	TRBV25-1	-	TRBJ2-3	CASGGQGGRTDTQYF	TGTGCCAGCGGGGGACAGGGTGGGCGGACAGATACGCAGTATTTT
TRBD2	TRBV7-2	-	TRBJ2-7	CASSSREVVYEQYF	TGTGCCAGCAGCTCTCGGGAGGTAGTGTACGAGCAGTACTTC
-	TRBV30	-	TRBJ2-3	CAQSAPSGGTDTQYF	TGTGCCCAGTCAGCCCCGTCGGGGGGCACAGATACGCAGTATTTT
-	TRBV14	-	TRBJ2-4	CASSQGAGKAKNIQYF	TGTGCCAGCAGCCAAGGCGCGGGGAAAGCCAAAAACATTCAGTACTTC
TRBD2	TRBV7-9	-	TRBJ2-7	CASSLAASGTYEQYF	TGTGCCAGCAGCTTAGCTGCTAGCGGAACCTACGAGCAGTACTTC